This T cell receptor (beta chain) is drawn from a study of blood T cell repertoires in COVID-19. As for the study in general: Samples taken during acute and convalescent COVID-19 were collected in the United States, Italy and Spain.

The CDR3 is 14 amino acids. The V gene's germline CDR1 is SGHRS and CDR2 YFSETQ. The germline V and J ends were trimmed by 0 bases and 6 bases, with 11 bases remaining between them. Individuals aged 18 to 89 years were recruited from about two dozen US areas. Per the study methods: Estimation of nucleated cell counts relied on the amplification of reference gene primers. Profiled with immunoSEQ multiplex PCR; TCRdb holds only in-frame clones, not every one. V, J and clone size were drawn from that table, and D and trimming were deduced from the DNA. The sample records about 310,000 clones, approximately 91% being singletons.

Specimen: PBMCs or T cells enriched from blood (not recorded which). The TCR sequence derives from a woman in her 40s who had recovered from COVID-19. The rearrangement uses TRBV5-1 and TRBJ2-3; TRBD1 might be the D (6 bases). CDR3: CASSLEDSFDTQYF. The CDR3 nucleotides are TGCGCCAGCAGCTTGGAGGACAGTTTCGATACGCAGTATTTT.